The 16 T cell receptor beta chains below were found in one sample sequenced in a study of early T cells in non-severe SARS-CoV-2 infection. TCRdb itself ran the 5' RACE reads through MiXCR, one entry per CDR3 protein. The sample lists about 77,000 distinct CDR3 sequences; around a tenth were seen once. Specimen: whole blood. The receptor set was obtained from an adult who was a healthcare worker with PCR-confirmed SARS-CoV-2 infection or an uninfected control (not recorded which).

This clonotype has just a few counts. This sequence joins TRBV7-9 and TRBJ2-6; 8 bases are a match to TRBD1. Germline values: CDR1 SEHNR, CDR2 FQNEAQ (reference sequence). With 5 bases clipped from V and 1 base from J, the junction kept 13 bases outside the gene matches. The CDR3 runs 19 residues. DNA of the CDR3: TGTGCCAGCAGCCCCGGACAGGGAGTCGGTCCATCTGGGGCCAACGTCCTGACTTTC. Translated: CASSPGQGVGPSGANVLTF.

This clonotype was observed many times. This chain joins TRBV7-9 and TRBJ1-2; no clear D gene. This CDR3 has 12 amino acids. The germline V and J ends were trimmed by 5 bases and 8 bases, with 12 bases remaining between them. The V gene's germline CDR1 is SEHNR and CDR2 FQNEAQ (reference sequence). The CDR3 DNA follows: TGTGCCAGCAGCGTAGGATTAGGAGGCTACACCTTC. This translates into CASSVGLGGYTF.

CDR3 DNA: TGCAGCGTCCGGACAGGGCACGAGACCCAGTACTTC. This encodes CSVRTGHETQYF. The V and J genes are TRBV29-1 and TRBJ2-5, with 8 bases identical to TRBD1. CDR1 is SQVTM and CDR2 is ANQGSEA in the germline V gene. The CDR3 loop spans 12 amino acids. With 6 bases clipped from V and 5 bases from J, the junction kept 5 bases outside the gene matches.

This clonotype was seen many times. The J gene is TRBJ2-7, the V gene TRBV13, with D possibly being TRBD2 (5 bases). CDR1 PRHDT and CDR2 FYEKMQ come from the germline V gene (reference sequence). The CDR3 spans 16 residues. Trimming removed 2 bases from V and 1 base from J, with 15 bases in between. Written as DNA, the CDR3 is TGTGCCAGCAGCTTAAGCGGCGGGCCCCTTTCCTACGAGCAGTACTTC. Translating gives CASSLSGGPLSYEQYF.

This clonotype has ten or more counts. This chain joins TRBV6-1 and TRBJ2-2; D is unresolved. Between the trimmed V and J ends, which lost 8 bases and 2 bases, there was a span of 12 bases. The germline CDR1 and CDR2 sequences are MNHNS and SASEGT. The CDR3 runs to 14 residues. CDR3 residues: CASGRQANTGELFF. CDR3 bases: TGTGCCAGCGGTAGGCAGGCTAACACCGGGGAGCTGTTTTTT.

This clonotype was detected ten times or more. The chain joins TRBV7-3 to TRBJ2-2; D call uncertain. CDR3 length equals 13 residues. V lost 5 bases, J lost 0 bases, and 4 bases lay in between. Germline V gene lookup returns CDR1 SGHTA and CDR2 FQGTGA. DNA for the CDR3: TGTGCCAGCAGCCCTGCGAACACCGGGGAGCTGTTTTTT. This codes for CASSPANTGELFF.

This clonotype was counted between two and nine times. The CDR3 bases are TGTGCCAGCAGCTGGGGGGAAAGAGAAAGGCAGTTCTTC. Translated, it gives CASSWGERERQFF. V and J are TRBV7-2 and TRBJ2-1; a possible D gene is TRBD2 (6 bases). The CDR3 has 13 residues. From germline, CDR1 is SGHTA and CDR2 FQGNSA. The ends were cut back, 4 bases at V and 12 bases at J, with 16 bases in the middle.

This clonotype occurred many times. V and J are TRBV27 and TRBJ1-5, with D maybe TRBD1 (5 bases). The CDR3 covers 14 residues. The V gene's germline CDR1 is MNHEY and CDR2 SMNVEV (reference sequence). V dropped 3 bases and J dropped 5 bases, with 11 bases sitting between them. CDR3 DNA sequence: TGTGCCAGCAGTTTCTTAGGGGCAGATCAGCCCCAGCATTTT. Residues: CASSFLGADQPQHF.

Ten or more counts support this clonotype. This rearrangement joins TRBV5-1 to TRBJ2-3; 12 nucleotides line up with TRBD2. CDR1 SGHRS and CDR2 YFSETQ come from the germline V gene. The V and J ends lost 1 base and 1 base, in that order; junction bases with no gene match: 4. The CDR3 is made up of 17 amino acids. CDR3 amino acids: CASSLMTSGSGTDTQYF. The CDR3 nucleotides are TGCGCCAGCAGCTTGATGACTAGCGGGAGCGGCACAGATACGCAGTATTTT.

J is TRBJ1-6 and V is TRBV7-9; tentative D call: TRBD1 (5 bases). This CDR3 comprises 16 residues. V lost 5 bases to trimming and J lost 12 bases, with 23 bases between them. Germline loops: CDR1 SEHNR, CDR2 FQNEAQ (reference sequence). The CDR3, as DNA: TGTGCCAGCAGCCCCCAAGGTGTGGGGCCGAGAGGACCCCTCCACTTT. It codes for CASSPQGVGPRGPLHF.

This clonotype showed up just a few times. This sequence joins TRBV3-1 and TRBJ2-5; perhaps D is TRBD1 or TRBD2 (6 bases each). The CDR3 is 14 residues long. Trimming stripped 7 bases from V and 6 bases from J, with 18 bases between. Germline V gene data show CDR1 as LGHDT and CDR2 as YNNKEL (reference sequence). Here the CDR3 reads CASTPSGGPKTQYF. In DNA, the CDR3 is TGTGCCAGCACTCCAAGTGGGGGGCCAAAGACCCAGTACTTC.

This clonotype has a count of ten or more. The chain uses TRBV28 and TRBJ1-2; TRBD1 might be the D (6 bases). The germline V and J ends were trimmed by 5 bases and 8 bases, with 21 bases remaining between them. Germline CDR1 and CDR2: MDHEN and SYDVKM. CDR3 length equals 15 residues. CDR3 sequence (DNA): TGTGCCAGCAGTCCCCCCGGGGGGCCGTCGGAGGGCTACACCTTC. Its protein product is CASSPPGGPSEGYTF.

The rearrangement uses TRBV7-9 and TRBJ1-4; 10 bases are shared with TRBD1. Losses at the gene ends were 5 bases for V and 7 bases for J; bases not matched to a gene: 7. CDR3 length: 15 amino acids. The germline V gene encodes CDR1 SEHNR and CDR2 FQNEAQ (reference sequence). The CDR3 protein is CASSLGQGEVEKLFF. The CDR3 nucleotides read TGTGCCAGCAGCCTCGGACAGGGGGAGGTTGAAAAACTGTTTTTT.

At least ten counts were recorded for this clonotype. The CDR3 DNA sequence: TGTGCCAGCAGCCCAGGACTAGCGGGAAGTGTGCAGTTCTTC. Translated: CASSPGLAGSVQFF. This chain links TRBV7-2 with TRBJ2-1, with TRBD2 matching 12 bases. CDR1 SGHTA and CDR2 FQGNSA come from the germline V gene. Trimming removed 5 bases from V and 12 bases from J; junction bases left unmatched: 8. The CDR3 runs 14 residues.

This chain links TRBV5-4 with TRBJ2-7; TRBD1 agrees at 7 bases. The CDR3 sequence is 14 residues long. V lost 0 bases and J lost 4; bases outside the gene matches: 4. Germline values: CDR1 SGHNT, CDR2 YYREEE (reference sequence). The CDR3 is CASSLDLQGYEQYF. The CDR3 nucleotides read TGTGCCAGCAGCTTGGACTTACAGGGGTACGAGCAGTACTTC.

The chain links TRBV5-1 to TRBJ2-3; D might be TRBD2 (5 bases). The germline gives CDR1 SGHRS, CDR2 YFSETQ. The CDR3 is 14 amino acids. V shed 4 bases and J shed 1 base, with 10 bases lying between them. CDR3 sequence: CASSGSGGTDTQYF. CDR3 nucleotides: TGCGCCAGCAGCGGGAGTGGGGGCACAGATACGCAGTATTTT.